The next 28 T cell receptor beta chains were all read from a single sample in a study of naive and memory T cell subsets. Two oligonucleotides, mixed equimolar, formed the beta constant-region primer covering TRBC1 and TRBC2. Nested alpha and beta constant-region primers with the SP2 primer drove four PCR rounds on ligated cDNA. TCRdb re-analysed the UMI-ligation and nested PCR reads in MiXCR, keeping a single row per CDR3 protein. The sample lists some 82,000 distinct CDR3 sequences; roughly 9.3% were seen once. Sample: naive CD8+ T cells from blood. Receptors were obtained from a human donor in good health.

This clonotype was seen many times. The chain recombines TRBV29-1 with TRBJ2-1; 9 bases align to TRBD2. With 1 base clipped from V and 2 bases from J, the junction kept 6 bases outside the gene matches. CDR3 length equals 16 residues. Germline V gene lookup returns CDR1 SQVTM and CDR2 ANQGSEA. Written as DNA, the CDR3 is TGCAGCGTTGAAGGGGTTAGCGGGAGTCCCTACAATGAGCAGTTCTTC. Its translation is CSVEGVSGSPYNEQFF.

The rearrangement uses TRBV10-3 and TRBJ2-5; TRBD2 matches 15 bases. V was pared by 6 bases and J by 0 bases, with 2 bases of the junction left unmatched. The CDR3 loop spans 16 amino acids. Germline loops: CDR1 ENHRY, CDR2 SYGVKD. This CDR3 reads CAISGLAGGNQETQYF. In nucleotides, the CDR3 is TGTGCCATCAGCGGACTAGCGGGAGGGAACCAAGAGACCCAGTACTTC.

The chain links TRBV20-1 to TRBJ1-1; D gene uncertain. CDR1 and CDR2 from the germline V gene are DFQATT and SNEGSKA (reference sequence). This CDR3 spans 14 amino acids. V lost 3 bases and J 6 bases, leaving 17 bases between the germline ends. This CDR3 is CSAREGVLGAEAFF. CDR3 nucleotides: TGCAGTGCTAGGGAGGGAGTGCTGGGCGCTGAAGCTTTCTTT.

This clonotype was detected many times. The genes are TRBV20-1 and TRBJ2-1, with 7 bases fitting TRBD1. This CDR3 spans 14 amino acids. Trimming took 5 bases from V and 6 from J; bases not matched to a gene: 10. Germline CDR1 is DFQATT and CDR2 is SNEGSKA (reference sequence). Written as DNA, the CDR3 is TGCAGTGCTTCGTCCACAGGGGTGGTCAATGAGCAGTTCTTC. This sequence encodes CSASSTGVVNEQFF.

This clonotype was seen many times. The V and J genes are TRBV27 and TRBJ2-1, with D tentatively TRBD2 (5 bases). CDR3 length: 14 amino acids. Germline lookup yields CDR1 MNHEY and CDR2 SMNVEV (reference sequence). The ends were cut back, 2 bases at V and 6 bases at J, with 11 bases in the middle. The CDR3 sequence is CASSLGGPFNEQFF. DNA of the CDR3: TGTGCCAGCAGTTTAGGCGGGCCTTTCAATGAGCAGTTCTTC.

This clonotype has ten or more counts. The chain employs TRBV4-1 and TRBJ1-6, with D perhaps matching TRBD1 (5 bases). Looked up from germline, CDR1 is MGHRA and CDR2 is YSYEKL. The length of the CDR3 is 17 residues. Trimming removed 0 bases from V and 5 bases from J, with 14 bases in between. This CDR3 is CASSQEVQGANNSPLHF. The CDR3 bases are TGCGCCAGCAGCCAAGAGGTGCAGGGCGCTAATAATTCACCCCTCCACTTT.

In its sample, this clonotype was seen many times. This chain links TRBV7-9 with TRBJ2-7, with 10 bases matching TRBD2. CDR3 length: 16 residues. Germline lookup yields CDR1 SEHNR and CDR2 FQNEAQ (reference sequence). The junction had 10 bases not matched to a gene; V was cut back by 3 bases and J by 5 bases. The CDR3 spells CASSFKASGGRNEQYF. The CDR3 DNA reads TGTGCCAGCAGCTTTAAAGCTAGCGGGGGCCGGAACGAGCAGTACTTC.

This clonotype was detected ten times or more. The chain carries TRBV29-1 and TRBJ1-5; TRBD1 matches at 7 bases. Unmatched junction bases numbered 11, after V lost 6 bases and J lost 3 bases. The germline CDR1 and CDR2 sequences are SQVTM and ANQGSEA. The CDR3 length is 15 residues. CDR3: CSVHNRDRPNQPQHF. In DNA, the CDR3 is TGCAGCGTCCACAACCGGGACAGACCCAATCAGCCCCAGCATTTT.

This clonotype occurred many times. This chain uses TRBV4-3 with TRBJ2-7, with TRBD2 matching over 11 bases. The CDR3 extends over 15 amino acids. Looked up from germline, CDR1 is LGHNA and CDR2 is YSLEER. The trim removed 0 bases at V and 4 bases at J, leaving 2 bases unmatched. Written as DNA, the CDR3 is TGCGCCAGCAGCCAAGACCCTAGCGGGAGGTACGAGCAGTACTTC. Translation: CASSQDPSGRYEQYF.

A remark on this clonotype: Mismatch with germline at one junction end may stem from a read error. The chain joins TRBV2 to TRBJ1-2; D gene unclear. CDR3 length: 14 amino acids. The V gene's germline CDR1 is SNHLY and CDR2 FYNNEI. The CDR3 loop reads CASTSREERYGDTF. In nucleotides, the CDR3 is TGTGCCAGCACTTCCAGAGAGGAACGGTATGGCGACACCTTC. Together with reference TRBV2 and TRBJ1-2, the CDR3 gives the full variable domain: EPEVTQTPSHQVTQMGQEVILRCVPISNHLYFYWYRQILGQKVEFLVSFYNNEISEKSEIFDDQFSVERPDGSNFTLKIRSTKLEDSAMYFCASTSREERYGDTFGSGTRLTVV.

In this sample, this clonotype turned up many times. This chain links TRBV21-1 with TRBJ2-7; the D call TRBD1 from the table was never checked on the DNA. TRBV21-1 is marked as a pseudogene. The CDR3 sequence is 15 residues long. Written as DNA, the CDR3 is TGTGCCAGCAGCAAGCACCGGGACAGGGGGCTTGAGCAGTACTTC. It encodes CASSKHRDRGLEQYF.

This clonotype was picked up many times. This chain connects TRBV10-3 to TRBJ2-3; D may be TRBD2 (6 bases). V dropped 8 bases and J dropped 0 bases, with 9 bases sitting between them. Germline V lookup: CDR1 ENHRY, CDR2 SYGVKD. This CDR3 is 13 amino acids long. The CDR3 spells CAIRLESTDTQYF. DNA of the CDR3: TGTGCCATCCGACTAGAAAGCACAGATACGCAGTATTTT.

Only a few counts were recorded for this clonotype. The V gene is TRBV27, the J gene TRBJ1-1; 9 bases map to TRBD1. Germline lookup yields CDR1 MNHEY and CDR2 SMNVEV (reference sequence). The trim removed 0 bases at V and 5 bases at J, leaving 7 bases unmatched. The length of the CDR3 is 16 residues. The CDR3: CASSLSSTGGRTEAFF. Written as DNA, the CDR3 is TGTGCCAGCAGTTTATCCTCGACAGGGGGAAGAACTGAAGCTTTCTTT.

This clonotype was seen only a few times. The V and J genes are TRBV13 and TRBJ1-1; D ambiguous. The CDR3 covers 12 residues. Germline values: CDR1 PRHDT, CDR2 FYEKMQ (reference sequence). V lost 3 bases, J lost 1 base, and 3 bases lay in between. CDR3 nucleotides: TGTGCCAGCAGCTTCCGGAACACTGAAGCTTTCTTT. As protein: CASSFRNTEAFF.

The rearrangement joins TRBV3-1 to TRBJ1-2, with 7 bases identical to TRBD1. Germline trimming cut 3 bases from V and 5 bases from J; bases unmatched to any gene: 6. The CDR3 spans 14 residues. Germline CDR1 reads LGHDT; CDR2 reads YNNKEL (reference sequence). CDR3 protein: CASSHDGQEYGYTF. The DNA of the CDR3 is TGTGCCAGCAGCCACGACGGACAGGAGTATGGCTACACCTTC. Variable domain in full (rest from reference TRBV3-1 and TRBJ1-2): DTAVSQTPKYLVTQMGNDKSIKCEQNLGHDTMYWYKQDSKKFLKIMFSYNNKELIINETVPNRFSPKSPDKAHLNLHINSLELGDSAVYFCASSHDGQEYGYTFGSGTRLTVV.

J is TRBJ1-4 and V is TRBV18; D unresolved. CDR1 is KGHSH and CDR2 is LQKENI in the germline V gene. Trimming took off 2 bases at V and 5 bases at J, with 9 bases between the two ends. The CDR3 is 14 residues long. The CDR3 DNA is TGTGCCAGCTCACCAGAGCTTAGGAATGAAAAACTGTTTTTT. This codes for CASSPELRNEKLFF.

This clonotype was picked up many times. The CDR3: CASSQTWTSDTQYF. DNA for the CDR3: TGTGCCAGCAGCCAGACTTGGACCTCGGATACGCAGTATTTT. The rearrangement joins TRBV14 to TRBJ2-3; unclear D gene. Trimming stripped 3 bases from V and 6 bases from J, with 13 bases between. The CDR3 runs to 14 residues. Germline V gene data show CDR1 as SGHDN and CDR2 as FVKESK.

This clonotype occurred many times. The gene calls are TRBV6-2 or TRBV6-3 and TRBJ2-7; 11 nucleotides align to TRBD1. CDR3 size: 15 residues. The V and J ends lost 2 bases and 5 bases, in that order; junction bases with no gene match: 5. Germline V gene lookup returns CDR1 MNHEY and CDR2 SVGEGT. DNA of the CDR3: TGTGCCAGCAGTTACGGTATGGACAGGGGGCACGAGCAGTACTTC. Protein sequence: CASSYGMDRGHEQYF.

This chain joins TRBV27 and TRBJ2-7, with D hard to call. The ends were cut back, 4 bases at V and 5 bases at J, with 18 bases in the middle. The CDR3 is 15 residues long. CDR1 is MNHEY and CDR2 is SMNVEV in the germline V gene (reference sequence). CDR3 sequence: CASSSDGQVSHEQYF. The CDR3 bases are TGTGCCAGCAGTTCGGACGGGCAGGTTAGCCACGAGCAGTACTTC.

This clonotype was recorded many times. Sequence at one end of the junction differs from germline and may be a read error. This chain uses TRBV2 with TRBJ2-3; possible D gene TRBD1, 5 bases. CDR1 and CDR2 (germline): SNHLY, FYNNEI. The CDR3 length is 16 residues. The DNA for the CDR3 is TGTGCCAGCAGCGAAGAAACCCAAATTCAGGGATATACGCAGTATTTT. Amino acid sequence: CASSEETQIQGYTQYF.

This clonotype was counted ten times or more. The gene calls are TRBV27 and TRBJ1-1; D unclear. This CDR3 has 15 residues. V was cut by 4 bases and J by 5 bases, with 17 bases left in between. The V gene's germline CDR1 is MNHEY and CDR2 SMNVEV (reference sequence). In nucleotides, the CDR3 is TGTGCCAGCAGTTCATCTACAGTGGGGTTGACTGAAGCTTTCTTT. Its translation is CASSSSTVGLTEAFF.

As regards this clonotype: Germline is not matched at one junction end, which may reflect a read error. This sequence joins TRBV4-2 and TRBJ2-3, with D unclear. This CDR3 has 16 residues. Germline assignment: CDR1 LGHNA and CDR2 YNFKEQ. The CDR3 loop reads CANSQEFPPHTDTQYF. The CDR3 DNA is TGTGCCAACAGCCAAGAGTTCCCTCCGCACACAGATACGCAGTATTTT.

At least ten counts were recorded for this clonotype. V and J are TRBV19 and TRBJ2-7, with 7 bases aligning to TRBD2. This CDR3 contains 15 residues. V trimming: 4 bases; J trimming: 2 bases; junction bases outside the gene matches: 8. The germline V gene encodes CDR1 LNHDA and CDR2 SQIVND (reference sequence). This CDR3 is CASSTALAPTYEQYF. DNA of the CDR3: TGTGCCAGTAGTACGGCACTAGCGCCTACCTACGAGCAGTACTTC.

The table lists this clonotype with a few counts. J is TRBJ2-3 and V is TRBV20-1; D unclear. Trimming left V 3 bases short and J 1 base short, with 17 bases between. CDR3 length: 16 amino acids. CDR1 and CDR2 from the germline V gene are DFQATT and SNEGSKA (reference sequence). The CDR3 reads CSASMSFSPGTDTQYF. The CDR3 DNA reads TGCAGTGCTAGCATGTCTTTCAGTCCGGGCACAGATACGCAGTATTTT.

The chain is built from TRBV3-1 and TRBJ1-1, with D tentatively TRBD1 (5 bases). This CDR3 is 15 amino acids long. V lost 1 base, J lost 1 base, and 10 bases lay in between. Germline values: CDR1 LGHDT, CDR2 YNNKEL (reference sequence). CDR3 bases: TGTGCCAGCAGCCAAGTCGCTGGGGGGAACACTGAAGCTTTCTTT. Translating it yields CASSQVAGGNTEAFF.

CDR3 in DNA: TGTGCCAGCAGTTTCGGGACGGCATCATGGGCCCAGCATTTT. Translated: CASSFGTASWAQHF. The chain joins TRBV12-3 or TRBV12-4 to TRBJ1-5; tentative D call: TRBD1 (5 bases). This CDR3 is built from 14 residues. V lost 3 bases, J lost 11 bases, and 17 bases lay in between.

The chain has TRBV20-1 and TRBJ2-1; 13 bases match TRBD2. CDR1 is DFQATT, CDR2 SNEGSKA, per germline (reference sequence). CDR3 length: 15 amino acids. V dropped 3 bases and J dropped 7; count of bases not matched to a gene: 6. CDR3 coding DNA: TGCAGTGCTAGGGATGGGACTAGCGGGATGAATGAGCAGTTCTTC. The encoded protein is CSARDGTSGMNEQFF.

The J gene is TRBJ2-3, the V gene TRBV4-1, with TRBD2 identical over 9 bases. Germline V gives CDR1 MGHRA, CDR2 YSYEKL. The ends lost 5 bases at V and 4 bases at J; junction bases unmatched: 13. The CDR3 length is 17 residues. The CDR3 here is CASSSEGGGGVADTQYF. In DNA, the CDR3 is TGCGCCAGCAGCTCGGAGGGCGGGGGGGGAGTCGCAGATACGCAGTATTTT.